This TCR beta chain was sequenced for a study of Ad26.COV2.S vaccination and SARS-CoV-2 variants (dated by TCRdb to the early 2020s). A note on the overall study: Vaccine-arm donors came from COV1001, a multicentre, randomized, double-blind, placebo-controlled phase I-IIa trial of Ad26.COV2.S in healthy adults. Ad26.COV2.S was administered intramuscularly at 5 x 10^10 or 1 x 10^11 viral particles, either as a single shot or as two shots given 56 days apart. The specificity and breadth of SARS-CoV-2-reactive T cell receptors after Ad26.COV2.S vaccination were assessed by TCRbeta repertoire sequencing. A total of around 32 samples were included in the TCR-sequenced set, comprising about 20 Ad26.COV2.S vaccine recipients, 5 placebo recipients and 8 SARS-CoV-2 convalescent individuals. Trial participants were randomized into five groups of five: low-dose or high-dose Ad26.COV2.S given once or twice, or placebo on both occasions. Investigators remained blinded to trial group allocation during experiments and outcome assessment.

Based on the germline V gene (reference sequence), the CDR1 and CDR2 sequences are SSHAT and FNYEAQ. Taken from cysteine to phenylalanine, the CDR3 has 17 residues. The only DNA kept is the CDR3, 51 bases in frame from the first base. The sample's treatment or condition label is to be understood as: roughly 18 received Ad26.COV2.S at low or high dose, single or two shots; several received placebo; per-sample allocation not given. For vaccine and placebo recipients, repertoires were sequenced using samples collected on day 63 after the first injection. Cohort 1b enrolled about two dozen adults aged 18-55 years at a single site in Boston, USA, between 29 July and 7 August 2020. Ad26.COV2.S consisted of a replication-incompetent adenovirus type 26 vector by which a prefusion-stabilized SARS-CoV-2 spike protein from the original Wuhan strain was expressed. With regard to this clone: Its antigen is currently not known. At one of its ends the junction is not consistent with the germline gene, which may arise from a read error.

Overall results and qualifications from the work: The study was not powered for comparison of responses between vaccine doses or regimens. Spike-specific TCR breadth was higher in Ad26.COV2.S recipients than in placebo recipients (P = 0.0014). The authors noted that total T cell responses may have been underestimated by the TCR breadth and depth analyses. Comparable non-spike TCR breadth was observed between vaccine and placebo recipients, consistent with only spike being contained in the vaccine. Substantial breadth of spike-specific CD8+ and CD4+ T cell responses was reported after vaccination.

The immunoSEQ Assay was the method used to sequence TCRbeta CDR3 regions. After extraction, genomic DNA underwent amplification by bias-controlled multiplex PCR, followed by high-throughput sequencing. In the authors' own workflow: Collapsing and filtering of sequences were performed to quantify the absolute abundance of each unique TCRbeta CDR3 region. Usable DNA was measured by amplifying reference genes present in all nucleated cells, and TCRbeta template counts were normalized to that usable DNA to estimate T cell fraction. Repertoire TCRs were annotated as SARS-CoV-2-specific when V gene, CDR3 amino acid sequence and J gene were exactly matched to a known reactive TCR set. MIRA supplied the reference SARS-CoV-2 TCR set, which was filtered for enrichment in COVID-19-positive ImmuneCODE repertoires so that public or cross-reactive TCRs were removed. Drawing on the MIRA antigens, annotated TCRs were analysed further at the level of specific ORF or position within ORF. Breadth was defined as the number of annotated unique rearrangements divided by the total number of unique productive rearrangements, and depth was defined as the summed frequency of the annotated unique rearrangements. Group comparisons of TCR breadth used two-sided Wilcoxon rank-sum tests. In TCRdb, the immuneACCESS table is reduced to in-frame sequences with V and J assigned. These tables do not hold every clone; where another copy was compared, an unresolved V gene accounts for under half, and the others remain unexplained. Clone size and V and J calls were adopted from that table, with D and trimming inferred from the DNA. In this sample the table shows 500,000 or so clones, 87% of which occur a single time. The ten most abundant clones make up around 13% of the sample.

Recombination joined TRBV7-7 with TRBJ2-1, and TRBD2 matches 8 of the central bases. The sequenced sample was peripheral blood, obtained in a trial of Ad26.COV2.S vaccine versus placebo. The clonotype comes from a person between 18 and 65 years old who received the Ad26.COV2.S COVID-19 vaccine or a placebo. The CDR3: CASSPRGGLSGANEQFF. At the DNA level, the sequence is TGTGCTAGCAGCCCCCGGGGGGGGCTCTCTGGGGCCAATGAGCAGTTCTTC.